The 27 T cell receptor beta chains presented below share a single source sample, sequenced in a study of control samples from healthy donors and cancer patients. Repertoires were generated with immunoSEQ multiplex PCR, while TCRdb's copy carries only in-frame clones and drops some. The sample carries some 120,000 clones, roughly nine tenths recorded once. Sequencing was performed on PBMCs. The receptors shown here come from a woman between 50 and 59 years old with colorectal cancer.

The rearrangement uses TRBV27 and TRBJ1-5; D gene uncertain. V shed 8 bases and J shed 4 bases, with 15 bases lying between them. This CDR3 contains 14 residues. CDR1 MNHEY and CDR2 SMNVEV come from the germline V gene (reference sequence). The CDR3, as DNA: TGTGCCAGCTCTAGGGAGGGTATAAATCAGCCCCAGCATTTT. Its translation: CASSREGINQPQHF.

V and J are TRBV10-2 and TRBJ2-7, with D uncertain. Trimming took off 5 bases at V and 6 bases at J, with 14 bases between the two ends. Germline-derived CDR1 and CDR2 are WSHSY and SAAADI. CDR3 length equals 13 residues. CDR3: CASSPRRSVEQYF. CDR3 bases: TGCGCCAGCAGTCCTAGACGATCGGTCGAGCAGTACTTC.

The chain uses TRBV7-9 and TRBJ2-4; unclear D gene. This CDR3 is 16 amino acids long. Germline V gene lookup returns CDR1 SEHNR and CDR2 FQNEAQ (reference sequence). V was shortened by 1 base and J by 0 bases, with 10 bases between the two germline ends. This chain's CDR3 is CASSLVVGLAKNIQYF. The CDR3 DNA reads as TGTGCCAGCAGCTTAGTGGTTGGGTTAGCCAAAAACATTCAGTACTTC.

CDR3 sequence reads: CASSEAGELFF. In DNA, the CDR3 is TGCGCCAGCAGTGAGGCCGGGGAGCTGTTTTTT. This chain links TRBV10-1 with TRBJ2-2, with D unresolved. The germline gives CDR1 WNHNN, CDR2 SYGVQD (reference sequence). The V gene lost 2 bases and the J gene lost 6 bases, with 1 base spanning the gap. The CDR3 contains 11 residues.

V gene TRBV10-3 combines with J gene TRBJ1-1; 12 nucleotides align to TRBD1. This CDR3 is 15 amino acids long. Germline values: CDR1 ENHRY, CDR2 SYGVKD. Trimming removed 6 bases from V and 1 base from J; junction bases left unmatched: 3. The CDR3 region has the DNA TGTGCCATCAGGGGACAGGGGGCCGCGAACACTGAAGCTTTCTTT. Translating it yields CAIRGQGAANTEAFF.

V gene TRBV28 combines with J gene TRBJ2-1; D may be TRBD2 (5 bases). Per germline, CDR1 MDHEN and CDR2 SYDVKM. The CDR3 sequence is 14 residues long. The V gene lost 1 base and the J gene lost 7 bases, with 11 bases spanning the gap. The CDR3 DNA is TGTGCCAGCAGTTTATTGGAGGCTGGGAATGAGCAGTTCTTC. Its protein product is CASSLLEAGNEQFF.

The V call is TRBV5-6, the J call TRBJ2-1; no clear D gene. Trimming removed 2 bases at V and 10 bases at J, with 10 bases between. Looked up from germline, CDR1 is SGHDT and CDR2 is YYEEEE. The CDR3 has 12 amino acids. The CDR3 reads CASSFQASEQFF. DNA of the CDR3: TGTGCCAGCAGCTTTCAAGCTTCCGAGCAGTTCTTC.

The chain links TRBV19 to TRBJ1-1; 9 positions match TRBD1. The CDR3 totals 13 residues. The V and J ends lost 6 bases and 7 bases, in that order; junction bases with no gene match: 6. Germline V CDR1 and CDR2: LNHDA, SQIVND (reference sequence). CDR3 DNA: TGTGCCAGTAGGCTCAGGGGACAGGGTGAAGCTTTCTTT. Protein sequence: CASRLRGQGEAFF.

The chain uses TRBV9 and TRBJ2-6, with no clear D. Germline lookup yields CDR1 SGDLS and CDR2 YYNGEE. The CDR3 covers 18 residues. Trimming pared 3 bases from V and 0 bases from J, leaving 16 bases between. The CDR3 protein is CASSGSPRQYSGANVLTF. The DNA of the CDR3 is TGTGCCAGCAGCGGGTCGCCCAGGCAATACTCTGGGGCCAACGTCCTGACTTTC.

The genes are TRBV19 and TRBJ1-5; 8 nucleotides align to TRBD1. Per the germline V gene, CDR1 is LNHDA and CDR2 is SQIVND (reference sequence). This CDR3 spans 14 amino acids. J lost 4 bases, V lost 2 bases, and 1 base had no gene match. CDR3 loop: CASSITGGNQPQHF. Here the CDR3 DNA reads TGTGCCAGTAGTATAACAGGGGGTAATCAGCCCCAGCATTTT.

This clone has just one count. The chain is built from TRBV5-4 and TRBJ1-2; 10 bases map to TRBD1. The ends lost 0 bases at V and 3 bases at J; junction bases unmatched: 5. CDR3 length: 16 amino acids. Germline V gene sequence: CDR1 SGHNT, CDR2 YYREEE (reference sequence). DNA for the CDR3: TGTGCCAGCAGCTTGGCACGACAGGGGGCCTACTATGGCTACACCTTC. Translation gives CASSLARQGAYYGYTF. The variable domain in full, completed from reference TRBV5-4 and TRBJ1-2, reads ETGVTQSPTHLIKTRGQQVTLRCSSQSGHNTVSWYQQALGQGPQFIFQYYREEENGRGNFPPRFSGLQFPNYSSELNVNALELDDSALYLCASSLARQGAYYGYTFGSGTRLTVV.

The chain is built from TRBV12-3 or TRBV12-4 and TRBJ1-5; D gene ambiguous. V lost 2 bases and J 5 bases, leaving 4 bases between the germline ends. This CDR3 has 12 amino acids. The CDR3 here is CASSLSYQPQHF. The CDR3 DNA follows: TGTGCCAGCAGTTTATCCTATCAGCCCCAGCATTTT.

The rearrangement joins TRBV3-1 (or the pseudogene TRBV3-2) to TRBJ2-7, with D perhaps matching TRBD1 (5 bases). In germline, CDR1 is LGHDT, CDR2 YNNKEL (reference sequence). With 0 bases removed from V and 0 bases from J, the gap between germline ends came to 6 bases. CDR3 length: 14 amino acids. CDR3 region: CASSQDRASYEQYF. Here the CDR3 DNA reads TGTGCCAGCAGCCAAGACAGGGCCTCCTACGAGCAGTACTTC.

This sequence joins TRBV18 and TRBJ1-1; 9 bases are a match to TRBD1. The V gene end was trimmed by 3 bases and the J gene end by 5 bases; junction bases not matched to a gene: 7. Per the germline V gene, CDR1 is KGHSH and CDR2 is LQKENI. The CDR3 length is 15 residues. CDR3 amino acids: CASSPLQGADTEAFF. The CDR3 region has the DNA TGTGCCAGCTCACCCCTACAGGGGGCGGATACTGAAGCTTTCTTT. The full variable domain, with the rest looked up from reference TRBV18 and TRBJ1-1, is NAGVMQNPRHLVRRRGQEARLRCSPMKGHSHVYWYRQLPEEGLKFMVYLQKENIIDESGMPKERFSAEFPKEGPSILRIQQVVRGDSAAYFCASSPLQGADTEAFFGQGTRLTVV.

The chain couples TRBV11-3 to TRBJ2-2; 7 bases align to TRBD2. The length of the CDR3 is 14 residues. V lost 8 bases, J lost 4 bases, and 7 bases stayed unmatched. Per the germline V gene, CDR1 is SGHNT and CDR2 is YENEEA. Written as DNA, the CDR3 is TGTGCCAGCCAACTAGCGACACCCACCGGGGAGCTGTTTTTT. Translated: CASQLATPTGELFF.

V gene TRBV18 combines with J gene TRBJ2-2, with D possibly matching TRBD1 (6 bases). Germline-derived CDR1 and CDR2 are KGHSH and LQKENI. The CDR3 sequence is 16 residues long. The V and J ends lost 3 bases and 2 bases respectively, with 13 bases between them. The CDR3 DNA is TGTGCCAGCTCACCTACCAGGACAGCCAACACCGGGGAGCTGTTTTTT. Its protein is CASSPTRTANTGELFF.

CDR3 protein: CASSPGQGEVFKETQYF. For the CDR3, the DNA is TGTGCCAGCAGCCCGGGACAGGGGGAGGTATTCAAAGAGACCCAGTACTTC. The chain couples TRBV7-7 to TRBJ2-5; TRBD1 aligns across 11 bases. Losses at the gene ends were 5 bases for V and 3 bases for J; bases not matched to a gene: 11. The CDR3 is 17 residues long. Germline assignment: CDR1 SSHAT and CDR2 FNYEAQ (reference sequence).

The chain combines TRBV5-1 with TRBJ1-1; 8 nucleotides agree with TRBD1. CDR1 is SGHRS, CDR2 YFSETQ, per germline. The V gene end was trimmed by 4 bases and the J gene end by 4 bases; junction bases not matched to a gene: 6. The CDR3 is 14 amino acids. The CDR3, as DNA: TGCGCCAGCAGCGCTCAGGGGGCGGGCACTGAAGCTTTCTTT. The encoded protein is CASSAQGAGTEAFF.

The V and J genes are TRBV6-5 and TRBJ2-7; D perhaps matches TRBD1 (6 bases). This CDR3 comprises 14 residues. The germline V gene has CDR1 MNHEY and CDR2 SVGAGI. The V and J ends lost 10 bases and 0 bases respectively, with 16 bases between them. The CDR3 coding sequence is TGTGCCATCATCGAGGACAGCGCCTCCTACGAGCAGTACTTC. This translates into CAIIEDSASYEQYF.

Of note for this clone: Distinct nucleotide sequences in the sample also encode this CDR3. V is TRBV12-3 or TRBV12-4 and J is TRBJ2-5; unclear D gene. Between the trimmed V and J ends, which lost 1 base and 5 bases, there was a span of 2 bases. There are 11 residues in the CDR3. CDR3 amino acids: CASSLGETQYF. The CDR3 bases are TGTGCCAGCAGTTTAGGTGAGACCCAGTACTTC.

The rearrangement joins TRBV5-1 to TRBJ1-4; TRBD1 might be the D (5 bases). The germline CDR1 and CDR2 sequences are SGHRS and YFSETQ. V lost 4 bases and J lost 8, with 12 bases in between. The CDR3 is 13 amino acids. The CDR3 protein is CASSPQGYEKLFF. CDR3 nucleotides: TGCGCCAGCAGCCCCCAGGGTTACGAAAAACTGTTTTTT.

This clone was seen just once. The chain couples TRBV24-1 to TRBJ2-2; D ambiguous. CDR1 is KGHDR and CDR2 is SFDVKD in the germline V gene. CDR3 length: 14 amino acids. V gave up 2 bases and J gave up 5 bases, with 8 bases separating them. The CDR3 DNA is TGTGCCACCAGTGATTCTAGGGTGACCGGGGAGCTGTTTTTT. This codes for CATSDSRVTGELFF.

The gene calls are TRBV6-5 and TRBJ2-3; D unresolved. This CDR3 contains 13 residues. In germline, CDR1 is MNHEY, CDR2 SVGAGI. Trimming shortened V by 0 bases and J by 6 bases, and 7 bases separated the two germline ends. CDR3 sequence (DNA): TGTGCCAGCAGTTACTCGAGAGTGGATACGCAGTATTTT. This codes for CASSYSRVDTQYF.

This clone has only a few counts. The V gene is TRBV6-5, the J gene TRBJ1-2, with unresolved D. The CDR3 is 15 residues long. The germline V gene encodes CDR1 MNHEY and CDR2 SVGAGI. With 6 bases removed from V and 0 bases from J, the gap between germline ends came to 14 bases. CDR3 sequence (DNA): TGTGCCAGCAGGCTTAGCGGGCAAGCTAACTATGGCTACACCTTC. Translated, it gives CASRLSGQANYGYTF.

This clone has only one observation. The V call is TRBV13, the J call TRBJ1-6; 8 nucleotides agree with TRBD1. This CDR3 is built from 16 residues. Germline CDR1 is PRHDT and CDR2 is FYEKMQ (reference sequence). V trimming: 5 bases; J trimming: 7 bases; junction bases outside the gene matches: 10. The CDR3 nucleotides read TGTGCCAGCAGCCATAGGGACAGGAAGAGGAATTCACCCCTCCACTTT. Translating it yields CASSHRDRKRNSPLHF.

The chain recombines TRBV20-1 with TRBJ2-2; 10 nucleotides align to TRBD2. The CDR3 runs to 15 residues. Germline trimming cut 3 bases from V and 7 bases from J; bases unmatched to any gene: 8. Germline V gene data show CDR1 as DFQATT and CDR2 as SNEGSKA (reference sequence). DNA for the CDR3: TGCAGTGCTAGTTCCGGGCTAGCGGGGGTCGGGGAGCTGTTTTTT. Residues: CSASSGLAGVGELFF.

This clone was recorded once. V gene TRBV5-1 combines with J gene TRBJ1-1; no clear D gene. This CDR3 is built from 15 residues. With 0 bases removed from V and 3 bases from J, the gap between germline ends came to 12 bases. Looked up from germline, CDR1 is SGHRS and CDR2 is YFSETQ. DNA for the CDR3: TGCGCCAGCAGCTTGGGGCCCAGTCAGGACACTGAAGCTTTCTTT. Translated, it gives CASSLGPSQDTEAFF.